This TCR beta chain was profiled in a study of blood T cell repertoires in COVID-19. Study in general: Acute-phase and convalescent COVID-19 samples originated in the United States, Italy and Spain. Nucleic acid was either cDNA or gDNA, and it came from T cells, B-cell-depleted T cells, or PBMCs.

V was pared by 1 base and J by 10 bases, with 10 bases of the junction left unmatched. Germline V gene sequence: CDR1 KGHDR, CDR2 SFDVKD. The CDR3 has 17 residues. Authors' methods: Nucleated cell counts were estimated from reference gene primer amplification. Profiled with immunoSEQ multiplex PCR; TCRdb holds only in-frame clones, not every one. The V and J calls and clone size come from that table; D and trimming were worked out from the DNA. The sample contains roughly 50,000 clones, approximately 86% of which appear only once. The material sequenced was peripheral blood. This TCR derives from a man in his 70s with active COVID-19. The V call is TRBV24-1, the J call TRBJ2-1; 12 positions agree with TRBD2. The DNA of the CDR3 is TGTGCCACCAGTGATTTCCAACACGGGACTAGCGGGCTAGAGCAGTTCTTC. Protein: CATSDFQHGTSGLEQFF.